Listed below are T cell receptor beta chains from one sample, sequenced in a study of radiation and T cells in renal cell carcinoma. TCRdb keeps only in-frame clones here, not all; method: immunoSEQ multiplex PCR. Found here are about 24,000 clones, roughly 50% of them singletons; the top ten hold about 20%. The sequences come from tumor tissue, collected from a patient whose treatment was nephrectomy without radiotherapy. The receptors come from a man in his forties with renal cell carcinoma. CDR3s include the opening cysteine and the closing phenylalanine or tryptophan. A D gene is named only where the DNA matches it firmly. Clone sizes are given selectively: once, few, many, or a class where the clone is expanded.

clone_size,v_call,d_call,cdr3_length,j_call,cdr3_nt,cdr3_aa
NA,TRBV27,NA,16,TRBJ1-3,TGTGCCAGCAGTTACCGGCCTCTTTTGCTGAGAAACACCATATATTTT,CASSYRPLLLRNTIYF
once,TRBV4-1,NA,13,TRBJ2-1,TGCGCCAGCAGCCAAGAGCGGAGCAATGAGCAGTTCTTC,CASSQERSNEQFF
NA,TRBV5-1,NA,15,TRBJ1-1,TGCGCCAGCAGCTTGGCCCCAGGGGCGATAACTGAAGCTTTCTTT,CASSLAPGAITEAFF
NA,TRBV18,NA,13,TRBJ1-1,TGTGCCAGCTCGTCGACGGAGAACACTGAAGCTTTCTTT,CASSSTENTEAFF
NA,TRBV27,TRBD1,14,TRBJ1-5,TGTGCCAGCAGTTTAAGGGGGCTCGGGCAGCCCCAGCATTTT,CASSLRGLGQPQHF
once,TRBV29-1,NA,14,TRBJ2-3,TGCAGCGCCGACTCAGGGGTGAGCACAGATACGCAGTATTTT,CSADSGVSTDTQYF
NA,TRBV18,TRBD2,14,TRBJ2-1,TGTGCCAGCTCACTGGGACTAGTTCACAATGAGCAGTTCTTC,CASSLGLVHNEQFF
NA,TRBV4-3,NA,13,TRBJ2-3,TGCGCCAGCAGCCACGACGGCACAGATACGCAGTATTTT,CASSHDGTDTQYF
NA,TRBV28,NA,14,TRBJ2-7,TGTGCCAGCAGGCCGGAGGGGCCGGTTTACGAGCAGTACTTC,CASRPEGPVYEQYF
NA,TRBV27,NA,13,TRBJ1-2,TGTGCCAGCAGTTTGACCCGGACGGGTGGCTACACCTTC,CASSLTRTGGYTF
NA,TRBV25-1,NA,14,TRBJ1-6,TGTGCCAGCAGTGCCCCGACGGCTAATTCACCCCTCCACTTT,CASSAPTANSPLHF
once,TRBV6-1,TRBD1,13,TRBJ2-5,TGTGCCAGCAGTGGACAGGGCCGGGAGACCCAGTACTTC,CASSGQGRETQYF
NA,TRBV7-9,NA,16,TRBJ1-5,TGTGCCAGCAGCTTATCTCTTGCGAGGTTCTTCATGCCCCAGCATTTT,CASSLSLARFFMPQHF
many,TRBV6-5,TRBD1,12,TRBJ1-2,TGTGCCAGCACCACACAGGGGTTTGGCTACACCTTC,CASTTQGFGYTF
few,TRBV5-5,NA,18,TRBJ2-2,TGTGCCAGCAGCTTGCGTGGCGACGGACTCTCGAACACCGGGGAGCTGTTTTTT,CASSLRGDGLSNTGELFF
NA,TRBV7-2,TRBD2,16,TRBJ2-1,TGTGCCAGCAGCCAACCCCGGGGAGGGGTCCACAATGAGCAGTTCTTC,CASSQPRGGVHNEQFF
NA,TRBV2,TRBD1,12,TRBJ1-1,TGTGCCAGCATCCGAGACAGGGGTGAAGCTTTCTTT,CASIRDRGEAFF
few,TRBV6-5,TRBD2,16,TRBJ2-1,TGTGCCAGCAGTTCCCAGCGGGAGGCCTCCAATAAGGCGCAGTTCTTC,CASSSQREASNKAQFF
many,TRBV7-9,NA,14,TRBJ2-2,TGTGCCAGCAGCTTAGCTAGCTTGACCGGGGAGCTGTTTTTT,CASSLASLTGELFF
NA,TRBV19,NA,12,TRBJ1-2,TGTGCCAGTAGTTCAGACGGCTATGGCTACACCTTC,CASSSDGYGYTF
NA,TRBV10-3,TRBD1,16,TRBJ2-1,TGTGCCATCAGTGTGCCGGAGACAGGGGGCGGAGATGAGCAGTTCTTC,CAISVPETGGGDEQFF
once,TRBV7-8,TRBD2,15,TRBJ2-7,TGTGCCAGCACCCGCCTAGCGGGAGAAACCTACGAGCAGTACTTC,CASTRLAGETYEQYF
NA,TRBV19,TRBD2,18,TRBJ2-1,TGTGCCAGTAGTCCAGGACTAGCGGGGACGTTTGCTTACAATGAGCAGTTCTTC,CASSPGLAGTFAYNEQFF
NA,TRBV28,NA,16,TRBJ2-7,TGTGCCAGCAGTACCTATAGCGCAACCGGCATCTACGAGCAGTACTTC,CASSTYSATGIYEQYF
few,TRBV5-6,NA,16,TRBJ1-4,TGTGCCAGCAGCTTGGCCTACCGGGGATTTAATGAAAAACTGTTTTTT,CASSLAYRGFNEKLFF
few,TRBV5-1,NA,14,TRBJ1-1,TGCGCCAGCAGCGAGACGGCAGCCGGCACTGAAGCTTTCTTT,CASSETAAGTEAFF
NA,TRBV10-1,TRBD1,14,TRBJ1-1,TGCGCCAGCAGTCCGGACAGGGGAACGGCTGAAGCTTTCTTT,CASSPDRGTAEAFF
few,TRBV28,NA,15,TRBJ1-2,TGTGCCAGCAGTTCCCCCCCGCAGGGGCGGAGTGGCTACACCTTC,CASSSPPQGRSGYTF
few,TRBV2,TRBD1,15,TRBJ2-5,TGTGCCAGCAGTTTGGACAGGGTGGCAGGAGAGACCCAGTACTTC,CASSLDRVAGETQYF
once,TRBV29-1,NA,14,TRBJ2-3,TGCAGCGCCTCACGGGCGGGCCTCACAGATACGCAGTATTTT,CSASRAGLTDTQYF
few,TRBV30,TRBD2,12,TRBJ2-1,TGTGCCTGCGCGGGAGGGAACAATGAGCAGTTCTTC,CACAGGNNEQFF
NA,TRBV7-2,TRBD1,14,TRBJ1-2,TGTGCCAGCAGACCTACGACAGGGCGTCGTGGCTACACCTTC,CASRPTTGRRGYTF
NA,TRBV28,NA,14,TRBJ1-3,TGTGCCAGCAGTTCAGGGATCTCTGGAAACACCATATATTTT,CASSSGISGNTIYF
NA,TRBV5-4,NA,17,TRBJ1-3,TGTGCCAGCAGCTTGGCCCAAACAGGGATATCTGGAAACACCATATATTTT,CASSLAQTGISGNTIYF
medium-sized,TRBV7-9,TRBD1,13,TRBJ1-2,TGTGCCAGCAGCCGCAGGGGGGACTATGGCTACACCTTC,CASSRRGDYGYTF
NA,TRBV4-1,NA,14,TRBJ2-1,TGCGCCAGCAGCCAAGTTAGGAGTGACAATGAGCAGTTCTTC,CASSQVRSDNEQFF